This passage covers 27 T cell receptor beta chains from one sample sequenced in a study of blood T cell repertoires in COVID-19. Clones were sequenced by immunoSEQ multiplex PCR, and TCRdb holds only the in-frame ones, with some missing. The sample lists under 120,000 clones; 65% to 75% were seen once. The sequenced sample consisted of peripheral blood. The receptors here all came from an older man with acute or convalescent COVID-19.

This chain links TRBV6-6 with TRBJ2-1; a possible D gene is TRBD1 (5 bases). Trimming took off 5 bases at V and 4 bases at J, with 15 bases between the two ends. CDR1 is MNHNY and CDR2 is SVGAGI in the germline V gene (reference sequence). The CDR3 has 15 amino acids. CDR3: CASSTSTGNYNEQFF. CDR3 nucleotide sequence: TGTGCCAGCAGTACCTCCACAGGCAATTACAATGAGCAGTTCTTC.

The chain links TRBV19 to TRBJ1-1, with D possibly matching TRBD1 (6 bases). The CDR3 covers 16 residues. With 5 bases removed from V and 5 bases from J, the gap between germline ends came to 21 bases. Per germline, CDR1 LNHDA and CDR2 SQIVND (reference sequence). CDR3 coding DNA: TGTGCCAGTAGTCAGGGAGTGGGGGGGCTTGGGACTGAAGCTTTCTTT. This codes for CASSQGVGGLGTEAFF.

The chain carries TRBV6-5 and TRBJ1-1, with TRBD1 as a possible D gene (5 bases). CDR3 length: 13 residues. The germline V and J ends were trimmed by 6 bases and 10 bases, with 18 bases remaining between them. Germline CDR1 MNHEY, CDR2 SVGAGI. The CDR3 spells CASSDSPQGPAFF. The CDR3 DNA is TGTGCCAGCAGCGATTCGCCCCAGGGCCCAGCTTTCTTT.

The genes are TRBV4-3 and TRBJ2-4; 11 bases agree with TRBD2. The germline gives CDR1 LGHNA, CDR2 YSLEER. The CDR3 consists of 15 residues. V lost 5 bases and J lost 8; bases outside the gene matches: 8. In DNA, the CDR3 is TGCGCCAGCAGCTATAGCGGGAGGGCCGGGGACATTCAGTACTTC. It is translated as CASSYSGRAGDIQYF.

Only a few counts were recorded for this clone. The chain combines TRBV18 with TRBJ1-5, with a tentative D call TRBD1 (5 bases). With 5 bases removed from V and 7 bases from J, the gap between germline ends came to 15 bases. CDR1 KGHSH and CDR2 LQKENI come from the germline V gene. This CDR3 is 14 amino acids long. The CDR3 coding sequence is TGTGCCAGCTCAACGGGGGGGAAGGGCCAGCCCCAGCATTTT. The encoded protein is CASSTGGKGQPQHF.

This clone was observed a handful of times. The chain uses TRBV5-4 and TRBJ1-2; possible D gene TRBD1, 5 bases. The length of the CDR3 is 12 residues. From germline, CDR1 is SGHNT and CDR2 YYREEE (reference sequence). Trimming removed 0 bases from V and 8 bases from J, with 8 bases in between. The CDR3 DNA sequence: TGTGCCAGCAGCTTGGAAGGGGCCGGCTACACCTTC. Amino acid sequence: CASSLEGAGYTF.

The chain couples TRBV5-1 to TRBJ2-2; tentatively, D is TRBD2 (6 bases). The CDR3 loop spans 15 amino acids. V lost 1 base and J 2 bases, leaving 9 bases between the germline ends. CDR1 is SGHRS, CDR2 YFSETQ, per germline. The CDR3 is CASSLRDSNTGELFF. In DNA form, the CDR3 reads TGCGCCAGCAGCTTGCGGGACTCTAACACCGGGGAGCTGTTTTTT.

This clone has just a few counts. The V and J genes are TRBV6-5 and TRBJ1-6; 9 bases are a match to TRBD1. Per the germline V gene, CDR1 is MNHEY and CDR2 is SVGAGI. The CDR3 contains 15 residues. Trimming took 6 bases from V and 10 from J; bases not matched to a gene: 10. CDR3 nucleotides: TGTGCCAGCAGCCGGGACAGGGTCAAGGAATCACCCCTCCACTTT. Amino acids: CASSRDRVKESPLHF.

This clone showed up just a few times. The J gene is TRBJ2-1, the V gene TRBV7-6; 8 bases align to TRBD2. The CDR3 contains 16 residues. CDR1 SGHVS and CDR2 FNYEAQ come from the germline V gene. Losses at the gene ends were 5 bases for V and 0 bases for J; bases not matched to a gene: 6. CDR3 in amino acids: CASSPSSGNSYNEQFF. CDR3 bases: TGTGCCAGCAGCCCCAGTAGCGGGAACTCCTACAATGAGCAGTTCTTC.

The chain combines TRBV28 with TRBJ1-1; 7 bases align to TRBD1. The ends lost 5 bases at V and 3 bases at J; junction bases unmatched: 3. The CDR3 length is 13 residues. Germline lookup yields CDR1 MDHEN and CDR2 SYDVKM. CDR3: CASSRGTDTEAFF. In nucleotides, the CDR3 is TGTGCCAGCAGTAGGGGGACAGACACTGAAGCTTTCTTT.

This chain links TRBV3-1 (or the pseudogene TRBV3-2) with TRBJ2-7; 9 bases line up with TRBD1. This CDR3 has 14 amino acids. Germline trimming cut 5 bases from V and 6 bases from J; bases unmatched to any gene: 8. Per germline, CDR1 LGHDT and CDR2 YNNKEL (reference sequence). CDR3 nucleotide sequence: TGTGCCAGCAGCTCCCGGGACAGGGTCCTCGAGCAGTACTTC. This encodes CASSSRDRVLEQYF.

Judged by abundance, this clone is medium-sized. The genes are TRBV19 and TRBJ2-7; 9 bases align to TRBD1. The germline CDR1 and CDR2 sequences are LNHDA and SQIVND (reference sequence). There are 14 residues in the CDR3. V dropped 3 bases and J dropped 5; count of bases not matched to a gene: 5. DNA of the CDR3: TGTGCCAGTAGTATTGGGACAGGGCCCCACGAGCAGTACTTC. It codes for CASSIGTGPHEQYF.

CDR3 region: CASNRGGQETQYF. As DNA, the CDR3 is TGTGCCAGCAACCGGGGGGGCCAAGAGACCCAGTACTTC. This sequence joins TRBV12-3 or TRBV12-4 and TRBJ2-5, with 8 bases fitting TRBD2. The CDR3 is made up of 13 amino acids. The ends lost 7 bases at V and 1 base at J; junction bases unmatched: 2.

This clone turned up a few times. The chain recombines TRBV27 with TRBJ2-1; 7 bases are shared with TRBD1. Germline V gene lookup returns CDR1 MNHEY and CDR2 SMNVEV (reference sequence). Losses at the gene ends were 4 bases for V and 7 bases for J; bases not matched to a gene: 19. The CDR3 runs 18 residues. The DNA of the CDR3 is TGTGCCAGCAGTTCCCAGCAGAGCGGCCATCTCAGGGGGAATGAGCAGTTCTTC. Protein: CASSSQQSGHLRGNEQFF.

This chain joins TRBV28 and TRBJ2-7; the match to TRBD1 covers 7 bases. V was pared by 8 bases and J by 7 bases, with 8 bases of the junction left unmatched. Germline V gives CDR1 MDHEN, CDR2 SYDVKM. The CDR3 covers 12 residues. CDR3 loop: CASWGTVGEQYF. As DNA, the CDR3 is TGTGCCAGCTGGGGGACAGTCGGGGAGCAGTACTTC.

CDR3 coding DNA: TGTGCCAGCAAGAGGGACAGGGGTTCCCGTTCACCCCTCCACTTT. It codes for CASKRDRGSRSPLHF. V gene TRBV2 combines with J gene TRBJ1-6; TRBD1 aligns across 10 bases. Trimming cost V 7 bases and J 9 bases; bases outside gene matches: 9. The CDR3 consists of 15 residues. Germline loops: CDR1 SNHLY, CDR2 FYNNEI.

The rearrangement links TRBV6-5 to TRBJ2-7; a possible D gene is TRBD1 (6 bases). CDR3 size: 14 residues. V lost 5 bases and J lost 5, with 16 bases in between. CDR1 and CDR2 (germline): MNHEY, SVGAGI. The CDR3 spells CASSTSSRGDEQYF. The CDR3 region has the DNA TGTGCCAGCAGTACATCCTCCAGGGGTGACGAGCAGTACTTC.

V and J are TRBV7-2 and TRBJ2-7; 7 bases map to TRBD1. The CDR3 covers 14 residues. Per the germline V gene, CDR1 is SGHTA and CDR2 is FQGNSA. With 4 bases clipped from V and 0 bases from J, the junction kept 3 bases outside the gene matches. In DNA form, the CDR3 reads TGTGCCAGCAGCTCAGGGGACAGCTCCTACGAGCAGTACTTC. This translates into CASSSGDSSYEQYF.

This chain joins TRBV19 and TRBJ1-5; 8 nucleotides align to TRBD1. CDR3 length: 16 amino acids. In germline, CDR1 is LNHDA, CDR2 SQIVND (reference sequence). Trimming at V came to 4 bases and at J to 6 bases, leaving 11 bases not matched to a gene. The CDR3 nucleotides read TGTGCCAGTAGTACCATGACAGGGGATCGCCCTCAGCCCCAGCATTTT. Protein sequence: CASSTMTGDRPQPQHF.

This clone was observed once. CDR3 nucleotides: TGTGCCAGCAGCCCTACCAGGGGGAATGAAAAACTGTTTTTT. It is translated as CASSPTRGNEKLFF. The chain employs TRBV6-6 and TRBJ1-4; 7 positions agree with TRBD1. Germline V lookup: CDR1 MNHNY, CDR2 SVGAGI (reference sequence). Unmatched junction bases numbered 6, after V lost 6 bases and J lost 5 bases. This CDR3 spans 14 amino acids.

V usage is TRBV29-1 and J usage is TRBJ2-5, with a weak D call TRBD2 (5 bases). There are 12 residues in the CDR3. Germline lookup yields CDR1 SQVTM and CDR2 ANQGSEA. Between the trimmed V and J ends, which lost 3 bases and 8 bases, there was a span of 13 bases. The CDR3 sequence: CSVESGTDTQYF. CDR3 sequence (DNA): TGCAGCGTTGAGAGCGGAACTGATACCCAGTACTTC.

This rearrangement joins TRBV12-5 to TRBJ2-1, with TRBD2 identical over 7 bases. The CDR3 length is 16 residues. V trimming: 1 base; J trimming: 2 bases; junction bases outside the gene matches: 5. CDR1 is LGHNT and CDR2 is FRNRAP in the germline V gene. CDR3 amino acids: CASGLGISGTYNEQFF. The CDR3 nucleotides are TGTGCTAGTGGTTTGGGAATAAGCGGGACCTACAATGAGCAGTTCTTC.

This chain uses TRBV29-1 with TRBJ2-3; 11 bases agree with TRBD2. The junction had 4 bases not matched to a gene; V was cut back by 7 bases and J by 1 base. Germline-derived CDR1 and CDR2 are SQVTM and ANQGSEA. The CDR3 runs to 14 residues. CDR3 sequence reads: CSDRLAGRTDTQYF. As DNA, the CDR3 is TGCAGCGACCGACTAGCGGGACGCACAGATACGCAGTATTTT.

Worth noting for this clone: The identical CDR3 is also encoded by other nucleotide sequences in the sample. The chain recombines TRBV7-6 with TRBJ2-7; a weak D match, TRBD2 (5 bases). This CDR3 contains 13 residues. V lost 5 bases to trimming and J lost 4 bases, with 12 bases between them. Looked up from germline, CDR1 is SGHVS and CDR2 is FNYEAQ. This chain's CDR3 is CASSPTSGYEQYF. CDR3 DNA sequence: TGTGCCAGCAGCCCTACCAGCGGTTACGAGCAGTACTTC.

This chain links TRBV27 with TRBJ2-1; 7 nucleotides agree with TRBD2. V lost 2 bases to trimming and J lost 2 bases; unmatched junction nucleotides: 6. CDR3 length: 16 amino acids. CDR1 and CDR2 (germline): MNHEY, SMNVEV (reference sequence). The CDR3 spells CASSLKAGQTYNEQFF. In nucleotides, the CDR3 is TGTGCCAGCAGTTTAAAAGCGGGGCAAACCTACAATGAGCAGTTCTTC.

The chain is built from TRBV24-1 and TRBJ2-1; 8 nucleotides match TRBD1. The germline gives CDR1 KGHDR, CDR2 SFDVKD. CDR3 length: 15 residues. Trimming removed 10 bases from V and 2 bases from J; junction bases left unmatched: 9. The chain's CDR3 is CATSPTGVTYNEQFF. In DNA form, the CDR3 reads TGTGCCACGAGCCCGACAGGGGTGACCTACAATGAGCAGTTCTTC.

This clone was seen more than once but under ten times. The V and J genes are TRBV12-3 or TRBV12-4 and TRBJ1-4; D gene unclear. Trimming shortened V by 3 bases and J by 7 bases, and 9 bases separated the two germline ends. CDR3 size: 13 residues. The CDR3 loop is CASSLAEGEKLFF. The CDR3, as DNA: TGTGCCAGCAGTTTGGCGGAGGGTGAAAAACTGTTTTTT.